Here is one T cell receptor beta chain with its context. Its target is not known. The data are from a study of shared clonotypes between healthy human individuals. Overall study findings and caveats: Although depth was large, rarefaction showed that sequencing of the sorted subsets was incomplete. In having few donors, the study represented limited genetic and exposure-history diversity.

Germline CDR1 and CDR2: MGHRA and YSYEKL. The CDR3 sequence is 15 residues long. V lost 4 bases and J 5 bases, leaving 15 bases between the germline ends. CD45RO-negative cells were positively selected for CCR7, leaving out terminally differentiated effector memory CD45RA+ cells. Per sorted-subset replicate PCR, input was approximately 0.2 ug DNA, representing roughly 28,000 T cell genomes. Libraries were prepared by immunoSEQ multiplex PCR; TCRdb keeps only in-frame clonotypes and omits some of them. The sample carries about 2.2 million clones, approximately 92% recorded once. The sequenced material came from naive CD8+ T cells from PBMCs. J is TRBJ2-1 and V is TRBV4-1; tentatively, D is TRBD2 (6 bases). This TCR was sampled from a man between 18 and 35 years old in good health. Some clones in this sample may be carry-over from other donors' samples. This CDR3 reads CASSPGVGRNNEQFF. DNA for the CDR3: TGCGCCAGCAGCCCGGGGGTAGGGAGGAACAATGAGCAGTTCTTC.